This T cell receptor (beta chain) was identified in a study of early T cells in non-severe SARS-CoV-2 infection. At the level of the study: Sequencing input comprised bulk RNA from unsorted whole blood; chain pairing was not available.

Unique molecular identifiers were affixed to single, distinct cDNA molecules. TCRdb reanalysed the 5' RACE reads using MiXCR and keeps one entry per CDR3 protein. The repertoire holds about 110,000 distinct CDR3 sequences, about 12% seen once, with 3% to 3.5% in the top ten. CDR3 length equals 16 residues. The V end was cut by 3 bases, the J end by 1 base, with 14 bases between. Germline assignment: CDR1 SGHDT and CDR2 YYEEEE. This clonotype occurred many times. Sample: whole blood. This clonotype was obtained from an adult who was a healthcare worker with PCR-confirmed SARS-CoV-2 infection or an uninfected control (not recorded which). J is TRBJ2-1 and V is TRBV5-6; perhaps D is TRBD1 or TRBD2 (5 bases each). The DNA for the CDR3 is TGTGCCAGCAGCTCGGACGGGGCGACGTCCTACAATGAGCAGTTCTTC. The encoded protein is CASSSDGATSYNEQFF.